The 23 T cell receptor beta chains reported below all come from one sample, sequenced in a study of T cells after yellow fever vaccination. TCRdb itself ran the 5' RACE reads through MiXCR, one entry per CDR3 protein. In the table there are approximately 610,000 distinct CDR3 sequences, roughly a sixth of which are singletons. Sequencing used PBMCs, obtained around 5 days after the first yellow fever vaccination. These TCRs come from a man aged 18-30 years who received the YFV17D yellow fever vaccine.

The chain links TRBV20-1 to TRBJ1-4; D unclear. The CDR3 extends over 13 amino acids. Germline loops: CDR1 DFQATT, CDR2 SNEGSKA (reference sequence). Trimming removed 3 bases from V and 8 bases from J, with 13 bases in between. The CDR3 DNA is TGCAGTGCTAGTAAGCGGGTTGGCGAAAAACTGTTTTTT. Its protein is CSASKRVGEKLFF.

The chain couples TRBV4-3 to TRBJ2-2, with D perhaps TRBD1 (5 bases). The germline V gene encodes CDR1 LGHNA and CDR2 YSLEER. The CDR3 has 17 residues. Trimming cost V 3 bases and J 0 bases, with 14 bases left between them. The CDR3: CASSQKGRQSNTGELFF. For the CDR3, the DNA is TGCGCCAGCAGCCAGAAAGGTAGACAGTCGAACACCGGGGAGCTGTTTTTT.

V gene TRBV5-6 combines with J gene TRBJ1-1; D remains unclear. The CDR3 spans 9 residues. V lost 4 bases and J lost 11, with 6 bases in between. Germline V gives CDR1 SGHDT, CDR2 YYEEEE. The CDR3 DNA reads TGTGCCAGCAGCCCCTCTGCTTTCTTT. It codes for CASSPSAFF.

In DNA form, the CDR3 reads TGTGCCAGCAGCTCTCGACAGACTGCTAACAATGAGCAGTTCTTC. Translating it yields CASSSRQTANNEQFF. The chain joins TRBV11-2 to TRBJ2-1; a possible D gene is TRBD1 (5 bases). This CDR3 spans 15 amino acids. V lost 4 bases to trimming and J lost 5 bases, with 15 bases between them. The V gene's germline CDR1 is SGHAT and CDR2 FQNNGV.

J is TRBJ2-3 and V is TRBV20-1; a weak D match, TRBD1 (5 bases). The germline V gene has CDR1 DFQATT and CDR2 SNEGSKA (reference sequence). The CDR3 extends over 15 amino acids. V was pared by 3 bases and J by 7 bases, with 20 bases between. The CDR3 DNA follows: TGCAGTGCTAGTCTCCGTGTAGGGGCACAGAATACGCAGTATTTT. Residues: CSASLRVGAQNTQYF.

This clonotype appeared a few times. The chain couples TRBV5-6 to TRBJ1-5, with D uncertain. This CDR3 has 12 amino acids. V lost 4 bases, J lost 4 bases, and 6 bases lay in between. Germline loops: CDR1 SGHDT, CDR2 YYEEEE. For the CDR3, the DNA is TGTGCCAGCAGCCGACTAAATCAGCCCCAGCATTTT. This encodes CASSRLNQPQHF.

This clonotype came up many times. This chain uses TRBV29-1 with TRBJ2-3, with no clear D. V lost 5 bases and J 4 bases, leaving 16 bases between the germline ends. Looked up from germline, CDR1 is SQVTM and CDR2 is ANQGSEA. The CDR3 extends over 14 amino acids. The CDR3 is CSVHLSIQPDTQYF. CDR3 in DNA: TGCAGCGTTCATCTTTCGATCCAACCAGATACGCAGTATTTT.

V usage is TRBV3-1 and J usage is TRBJ2-5, with D unresolved. This CDR3 is 12 amino acids long. Germline V gene lookup returns CDR1 LGHDT and CDR2 YNNKEL (reference sequence). V lost 6 bases and J 5 bases, leaving 10 bases between the germline ends. The CDR3 sequence is CASSMGMETQYF. The DNA for the CDR3 is TGTGCCAGCAGTATGGGAATGGAGACCCAGTACTTC.

This clonotype was counted only a few times. The V and J genes are TRBV29-1 and TRBJ1-3; tentative D call: TRBD1 (5 bases). This CDR3 spans 15 amino acids. Per germline, CDR1 SQVTM and CDR2 ANQGSEA. The V gene lost 7 bases and the J gene lost 3 bases, with 19 bases spanning the gap. The chain's CDR3 is CSAVGRRLSGNTIYF. The CDR3 DNA follows: TGCAGCGCCGTGGGGCGTCGCTTGAGTGGAAACACCATATATTTT.

Details on this clonotype: The conserved closing phenylalanine or tryptophan is absent in this CDR3, likely reflecting a read error. The DNA is left out, because the CDR3 cannot be placed on it with certainty; the CDR3 is given as TCRdb lists it. The rearrangement links TRBV20-1 to TRBJ1-1. The CDR3 contains 12 residues when both ends are counted. Per the germline V gene, CDR1 is DFQATT and CDR2 is SNEGSKA (reference sequence). This chain's CDR3 is CSAVSVSGDHCA.

The chain recombines TRBV4-1 with TRBJ2-7, with TRBD2 identical over 11 bases. The length of the CDR3 is 18 residues. The V gene's germline CDR1 is MGHRA and CDR2 YSYEKL. J was trimmed by 2 bases and V by 0 bases; bases with no gene match: 9. The CDR3 loop is CASSQDRGLAGGTYEQYF. The CDR3 DNA follows: TGCGCCAGCAGCCAAGATCGGGGGCTAGCGGGGGGCACCTACGAGCAGTACTTC.

The V and J genes are TRBV5-5 and TRBJ1-2; 9 nucleotides line up with TRBD1. The CDR3 is 16 amino acids. CDR1 is SGHKS, CDR2 YYEKEE, per germline (reference sequence). Losses at the gene ends were 1 base for V and 4 bases for J; bases not matched to a gene: 8. Here the CDR3 reads CASSLTGQGAFYGYTF. The CDR3 DNA reads TGTGCCAGCAGCTTGACGGGACAGGGCGCATTCTATGGCTACACCTTC.

The chain has TRBV27 and TRBJ2-6; D gene unclear. The ends were cut back, 1 base at V and 2 bases at J, with 6 bases in the middle. This CDR3 is 15 amino acids long. CDR1 and CDR2 (germline): MNHEY, SMNVEV (reference sequence). The DNA of the CDR3 is TGTGCCAGCAGTTTATTTAGGGCTGGGGCCAACGTCCTGACTTTC. This codes for CASSLFRAGANVLTF.

The chain employs TRBV6-2 or TRBV6-3 and TRBJ1-1; unclear D gene. Germline loops: CDR1 MNHEY, CDR2 SVGEGT. Between the trimmed V and J ends, which lost 6 bases and 9 bases, there was a span of 14 bases. There are 12 residues in the CDR3. CDR3 bases: TGTGCCAGCAGACAGCCTGGAGGACAAGCTTTCTTT. It specifies CASRQPGGQAFF.

This clonotype has only a few counts. The chain has TRBV7-3 and TRBJ2-7, with 10 bases aligning to TRBD1. The CDR3 is 15 residues long. Germline V gives CDR1 SGHTA, CDR2 FQGTGA. V gave up 4 bases and J gave up 4 bases; unmatched junction bases: 7. DNA of the CDR3: TGTGCCAGCAGCTACATGACAGGGGGCAGGTACGAGCAGTACGTC. This codes for CASSYMTGGRYEQYV.

V and J are TRBV20-1 and TRBJ2-1; 7 positions agree with TRBD1. The germline CDR1 and CDR2 sequences are DFQATT and SNEGSKA (reference sequence). The CDR3 is made up of 15 amino acids. The CDR3 loop reads CSNYRGQSSYNEQFF. The DNA of the CDR3 is TGCAGCAACTACAGGGGCCAGAGCTCCTACAATGAGCAGTTCTTC.

The V call is TRBV5-4, the J call TRBJ2-5; D call uncertain. V shed 4 bases and J shed 1 base, with 14 bases lying between them. The CDR3 has 15 amino acids. CDR1 is SGHNT and CDR2 is YYREEE in the germline V gene (reference sequence). As DNA, the CDR3 is TGTGCCAGCAGCAGCTTGGGGATTAGCCAAGAGACCCAGTACTTC. Translating gives CASSSLGISQETQYF.

Only a few counts were recorded for this clonotype. The chain uses TRBV21-1 and TRBJ2-7; the DNA was not used to check the table's D call, TRBD1. TRBV21-1 is annotated as a pseudogene. The CDR3 has 14 amino acids. CDR3 residues: CATPGTSISYEQYV. CDR3 in DNA: TGTGCCACCCCCGGGACATCCATCTCCTACGAGCAGTACGTC.

The chain uses TRBV7-2 and TRBJ2-7; the match to TRBD1 covers 7 bases. The J segment lost 4 bases and the V segment lost 0 bases, leaving 3 bases of the junction unmatched. Germline V gene sequence: CDR1 SGHTA, CDR2 FQGNSA. The CDR3 runs 14 residues. CDR3 region: CASSLAAGGYEQYV. The CDR3 nucleotides are TGTGCCAGCAGCTTAGCGGCAGGGGGATACGAGCAGTACGTC.

This clonotype was counted between two and nine times. The J gene is TRBJ1-5, the V gene TRBV12-3 or TRBV12-4; no clear D gene. This CDR3 comprises 14 residues. V shed 5 bases and J shed 1 base, with 9 bases lying between them. The CDR3 DNA sequence: TGTGCCAGCAGTAAAAGGGAGAGCAATCAGCCCCAGCATTTT. Encoded protein: CASSKRESNQPQHF.

V is TRBV7-6 and J is TRBJ2-1, with a weak D call TRBD2 (7 bases). Trimming stripped 5 bases from V and 1 base from J, with 30 bases between. Germline assignment: CDR1 SGHVS and CDR2 FNYEAQ. The CDR3 extends over 21 amino acids. For the CDR3, the DNA is TGTGCCAGCAGCACAACCCCCGGGGGGCCTAAAGATAAGGAGTCCTACAATGAGCAGTTCTTC. Its protein product is CASSTTPGGPKDKESYNEQFF.

This clonotype was detected once. The chain joins TRBV12-3 or TRBV12-4 to TRBJ1-1; D is unclear. V lost 2 bases and J 7 bases, leaving 11 bases between the germline ends. This CDR3 spans 13 amino acids. The CDR3 region is CASSLLGQLEAFF. The CDR3 region has the DNA TGTGCCAGCAGTTTACTTGGGCAGCTTGAAGCTTTCTTT.

This clonotype was detected ten times or more. This rearrangement joins TRBV7-9 to TRBJ2-7; 9 bases fit TRBD1. Germline V lookup: CDR1 SEHNR, CDR2 FQNEAQ (reference sequence). V was clipped by 5 bases and J by 7 bases; unmatched bases: 3. This CDR3 spans 12 amino acids. In DNA, the CDR3 is TGTGCCAGCAGCCGGGACAGGGAAGAGCAGTACGTC. Translated: CASSRDREEQYV.